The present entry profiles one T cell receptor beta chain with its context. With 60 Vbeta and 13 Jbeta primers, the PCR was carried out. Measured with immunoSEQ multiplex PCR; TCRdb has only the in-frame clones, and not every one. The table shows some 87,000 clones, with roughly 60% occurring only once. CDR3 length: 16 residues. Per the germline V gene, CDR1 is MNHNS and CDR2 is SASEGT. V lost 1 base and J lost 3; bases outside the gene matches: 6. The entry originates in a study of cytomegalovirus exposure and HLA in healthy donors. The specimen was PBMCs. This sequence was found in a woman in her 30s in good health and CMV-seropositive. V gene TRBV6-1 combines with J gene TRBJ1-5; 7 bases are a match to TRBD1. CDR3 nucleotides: TGTGCCAGCAGTGAAGGGGAGACAGGGTCCAATCAGCCCCAGCATTTT. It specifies CASSEGETGSNQPQHF.